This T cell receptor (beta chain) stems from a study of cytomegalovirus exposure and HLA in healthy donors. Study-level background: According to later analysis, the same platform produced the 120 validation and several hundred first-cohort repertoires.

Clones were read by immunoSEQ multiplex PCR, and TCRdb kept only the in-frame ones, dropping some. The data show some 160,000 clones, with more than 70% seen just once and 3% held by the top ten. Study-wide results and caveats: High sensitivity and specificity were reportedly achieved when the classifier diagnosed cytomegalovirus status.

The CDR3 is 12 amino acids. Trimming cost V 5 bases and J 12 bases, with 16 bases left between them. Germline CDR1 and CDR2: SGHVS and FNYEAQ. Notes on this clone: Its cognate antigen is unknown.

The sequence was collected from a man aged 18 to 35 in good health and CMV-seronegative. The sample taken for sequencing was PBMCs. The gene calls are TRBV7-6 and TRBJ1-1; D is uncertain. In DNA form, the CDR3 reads TGTGCCAGCAGCCGTCTGCTAGATGCGTCTTTCTTT. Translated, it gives CASSRLLDASFF.